These T cell receptor beta chains were read from a single sample in a study of blood T cell repertoires in COVID-19. Only in-frame clones appear in the TCRdb table, and some are missing; sequencing was by immunoSEQ multiplex PCR. The sample gives some 150,000 clones, about nine tenths of which show up once; over 2% is in the top ten. The sample was peripheral blood. The receptor set was obtained from a human donor in a cohort sampled during active COVID-19. CDR3s include the opening cysteine and the closing phenylalanine or tryptophan. A D gene is named only where the DNA matches it firmly. Size is omitted from some rows. Given values are once, few, many or a class for expanded clones.

d_gene	abundance	v_gene	j_gene	CDR3aa	CDR3nt
.	.	TRBV28	TRBJ1-1	CASSPHGGAHTEAFF	TGTGCCAGCAGTCCCCACGGGGGGGCTCACACTGAAGCTTTCTTT
.	.	TRBV18	TRBJ2-7	CASSPPLATGSYEQYF	TGTGCCAGCTCACCACCGTTGGCCACAGGTTCCTACGAGCAGTACTTC
.	once	TRBV3-1/TRBV3-2	TRBJ2-5	CASSQGGVGETQYF	TGTGCCAGCAGCCAAGGGGGGGTAGGGGAGACCCAGTACTTC
.	.	TRBV28	TRBJ2-7	CASSLGRYEQYF	TGTGCCAGCAGTTTGGGGAGGTACGAGCAGTACTTC
TRBD1	.	TRBV5-5	TRBJ2-7	CASSRTGTVYEQYF	TGTGCCAGCAGCCGTACCGGGACAGTCTACGAGCAGTACTTC
TRBD2	.	TRBV27	TRBJ2-1	CASSPRLAGDNEQFF	TGTGCCAGCAGTCCCCGCTTGGCGGGAGACAATGAGCAGTTCTTC
TRBD2	.	TRBV19	TRBJ2-2	CASSSRGRGVTGELFF	TGTGCCAGTAGTTCTAGGGGACGGGGGGTCACCGGGGAGCTGTTTTTT
.	.	TRBV28	TRBJ2-5	CASSHQSRATQYF	TGTGCCAGCAGTCATCAAAGTCGCGCGACCCAGTACTTC
.	.	TRBV7-9	TRBJ2-5	CASSPNRDNGKTQYF	TGTGCCAGCAGCCCGAACCGGGACAACGGGAAGACCCAGTACTTC
TRBD2	.	TRBV5-1	TRBJ2-3	CASRTSGSTDTQYF	TGCGCCAGCAGGACTAGCGGGAGTACAGATACGCAGTATTTT
.	.	TRBV19	TRBJ1-6	CASSIWQGNSPLHF	TGTGCCAGTAGTATTTGGCAGGGAAACTCACCCCTCCACTTT
TRBD1	few	TRBV28	TRBJ2-7	CASRTTGKGYEQYF	TGTGCCAGCCGGACGACAGGGAAAGGTTACGAGCAGTACTTC
TRBD2	.	TRBV10-2	TRBJ2-1	CASSGLAGDFSSYNEQFF	TGCGCCAGCAGTGGACTAGCGGGGGACTTTAGCTCCTACAATGAGCAGTTCTTC
.	.	TRBV18	TRBJ1-1	CASSPPGGGLTPEAFF	TGTGCCAGCTCGCCCCCGGGCGGGGGCTTGACGCCTGAAGCTTTCTTT
.	.	TRBV19	TRBJ1-6	CASSLTSSYNSPLHF	TGTGCCAGTAGTCTTACTAGCTCCTATAATTCACCCCTCCACTTT
.	.	TRBV6-2/TRBV6-3	TRBJ1-6	CASSYGSSLNSPLHF	TGTGCCAGCAGTTACGGGAGCAGCCTTAATTCACCCCTCCACTTT
TRBD1	.	TRBV19	TRBJ2-5	CASSETGGRETQYF	TGTGCCAGTAGTGAGACAGGGGGCAGGGAGACCCAGTACTTC
.	.	TRBV6-5	TRBJ1-3	CASSTGYSGNTIYF	TGTGCCAGCAGTACAGGGTACTCTGGAAACACCATATATTTT
.	.	TRBV27	TRBJ2-2	CASSLRDRPRGRLGGELFF	TGTGCCAGCAGCCTCCGAGACAGGCCTAGAGGGCGGCTAGGCGGGGAGCTGTTTTTT
TRBD2	few	TRBV3-1/TRBV3-2	TRBJ2-7	CASSQEFGTSPTYYEQYF	TGTGCCAGCAGCCAAGAATTCGGGACTAGTCCCACCTACTACGAGCAGTACTTC
.	.	TRBV11-2	TRBJ2-4	CASSLTGNKNIQYF	TGTGCCAGCAGCTTAACGGGAAACAAAAACATTCAGTACTTC
TRBD1	.	TRBV27	TRBJ1-6	CASSYSYSHRQGAGNSPLHF	TGTGCCAGCAGTTACTCATACTCCCATCGACAGGGGGCAGGGAATTCACCCCTCCACTTT
.	.	TRBV6-6	TRBJ2-5	CASGLRGETQYF	TGTGCCAGCGGCCTTAGGGGAGAGACCCAGTACTTC
TRBD2	.	TRBV13	TRBJ2-3	CASSLGLGLAADTQYF	TGTGCCAGCAGCTTAGGCCTCGGACTAGCCGCAGATACGCAGTATTTT
TRBD2	.	TRBV7-2	TRBJ2-5	CASRPPGGPWETQYF	TGTGCCAGCAGGCCACCGGGGGGGCCCTGGGAGACCCAGTACTTC
.	once	TRBV20-1	TRBJ2-1	CSASRRVNNEQFF	TGCAGTGCTAGTCGGCGGGTAAACAATGAGCAGTTCTTC
.	.	TRBV18	TRBJ2-3	CASSLGQISTDTQYF	TGTGCCAGCTCACTCGGACAGATAAGCACAGATACGCAGTATTTT
TRBD1	.	TRBV18	TRBJ1-1	CASSPRDRTEAFF	TGTGCCAGCTCACCACGGGACAGGACTGAAGCTTTCTTT
.	once	TRBV5-8	TRBJ2-3	CASSPGRGTDTQYF	TGTGCCAGCAGCCCCGGGCGGGGAACAGATACGCAGTATTTT
TRBD1	.	TRBV2	TRBJ1-4	CARGTGGNPSNEKLFF	TGTGCCAGAGGGACAGGGGGCAATCCGTCTAATGAAAAACTGTTTTTT
.	once	TRBV3-1/TRBV3-2	TRBJ2-2	CASSQAPRNRLGELFF	TGTGCCAGCAGCCAAGCTCCCAGAAATAGACTCGGGGAGCTGTTTTTT
TRBD2	.	TRBV5-1	TRBJ2-2	CASKSPSGGANTGELFF	TGCGCCAGCAAGTCTCCTAGCGGGGGCGCGAACACCGGGGAGCTGTTTTTT
TRBD1	.	TRBV19	TRBJ2-7	CASSPTTGAPGEQYF	TGTGCCAGTAGTCCCACGACAGGGGCCCCTGGCGAGCAGTACTTC
TRBD1	.	TRBV19	TRBJ2-7	CASSMGTGTPYEQYF	TGTGCCAGTAGTATGGGGACAGGGACTCCCTACGAGCAGTACTTC